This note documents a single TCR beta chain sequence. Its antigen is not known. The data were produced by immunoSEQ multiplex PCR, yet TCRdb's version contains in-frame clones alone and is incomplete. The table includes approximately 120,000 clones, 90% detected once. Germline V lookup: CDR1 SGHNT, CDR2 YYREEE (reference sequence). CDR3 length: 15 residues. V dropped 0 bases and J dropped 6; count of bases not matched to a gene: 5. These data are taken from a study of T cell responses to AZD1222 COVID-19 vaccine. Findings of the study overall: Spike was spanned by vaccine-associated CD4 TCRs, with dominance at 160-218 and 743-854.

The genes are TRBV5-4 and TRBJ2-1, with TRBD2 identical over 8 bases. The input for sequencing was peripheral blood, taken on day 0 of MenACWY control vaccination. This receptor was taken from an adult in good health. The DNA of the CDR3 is TGTGCCAGCAGCTTGGACGGGCGGGGGGCCAATGAGCAGTTCTTC. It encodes CASSLDGRGANEQFF.